The 20 T cell receptor beta chains below come from one sample, sequenced in a study of OX40 agonist ivuxolimab in advanced cancers. TCRdb's copy holds only in-frame clones and misses some; the assay was immunoSEQ multiplex PCR. The repertoire holds under 25,000 clones, with around four fifths as singletons. Sequenced here: CD4+ or CD8+ T cells sorted from blood, sampled in a trial of the OX40 agonist ivuxolimab. The origin of the receptors is an adult with an advanced solid tumor such as melanoma, head and neck, liver or kidney cancer.

CDR3 sequence (DNA): TGCGCCAGCAGCCAAGATTTTGGGGAGGATGAGCAGTTCTTC. The encoded protein is CASSQDFGEDEQFF. The rearrangement joins TRBV4-3 to TRBJ2-1; tentatively, D is TRBD2 (6 bases). Germline loops: CDR1 LGHNA, CDR2 YSLEER. This CDR3 spans 14 amino acids. The V gene lost 0 bases and the J gene lost 8 bases, with 11 bases spanning the gap.

The rearrangement links TRBV28 to TRBJ1-1, with D maybe TRBD1 (5 bases). The CDR3 spans 14 residues. The germline V gene encodes CDR1 MDHEN and CDR2 SYDVKM. V was cut by 8 bases and J by 1 base, with 14 bases left in between. CDR3 in DNA: TGTGCCAGCGGACGGCAGAGGGGGAACACTGAAGCTTTCTTT. Protein: CASGRQRGNTEAFF.

In DNA, the CDR3 is TGTGCCAGCAGTGGACTAGCGGCGAATTACGAGCAGTACTTC. It encodes CASSGLAANYEQYF. The chain uses TRBV2 and TRBJ2-7, with 9 bases identical to TRBD2. Germline loops: CDR1 SNHLY, CDR2 FYNNEI. The CDR3 spans 14 residues. V shed 4 bases, J shed 4 bases, and the junction held 5 bases outside the gene matches.

This clone was seen only a few times. V is TRBV7-9 and J is TRBJ1-2; D is undetermined. The germline gives CDR1 SEHNR, CDR2 FQNEAQ (reference sequence). Trimming stripped 0 bases from V and 2 bases from J, with 10 bases between. CDR3 length equals 15 residues. DNA of the CDR3: TGTGCCAGCAGCTTAGCGGGAAGGGTGAACTATGGCTACACCTTC. It specifies CASSLAGRVNYGYTF.

V gene TRBV7-9 combines with J gene TRBJ2-1; TRBD2 aligns across 9 bases. V lost 4 bases and J lost 2; bases outside the gene matches: 12. The CDR3 runs 18 residues. The V gene's germline CDR1 is SEHNR and CDR2 FQNEAQ (reference sequence). CDR3 region: CASSSPGSGSGTYNEQFF. For the CDR3, the DNA is TGTGCCAGCAGCTCCCCGGGTAGCGGGAGTGGGACCTACAATGAGCAGTTCTTC.

The rearrangement links TRBV6-1 to TRBJ1-2; no reliable D call. Germline V gene lookup returns CDR1 MNHNS and CDR2 SASEGT. Trimming cost V 7 bases and J 6 bases, with 3 bases left between them. This CDR3 contains 9 residues. The CDR3, as DNA: TGTGCCAGCAAAGATGGCTACACCTTC. It is translated as CASKDGYTF.

CDR3 loop: CASSSGGGDGADTQYF. Written as DNA, the CDR3 is TGTGCCAGCAGCTCCGGCGGGGGGGATGGGGCAGATACGCAGTATTTT. The chain joins TRBV7-9 to TRBJ2-3; 9 bases match TRBD2. The CDR3 has 16 amino acids. CDR1 and CDR2 (germline): SEHNR, FQNEAQ (reference sequence). V gave up 4 bases and J gave up 4 bases; unmatched junction bases: 9.

V is TRBV20-1 and J is TRBJ1-6, with D hard to call. Trimming removed 6 bases from V and 13 bases from J, with 13 bases in between. This CDR3 region has 11 residues. Germline assignment: CDR1 DFQATT and CDR2 SNEGSKA (reference sequence). The CDR3: CSAEFGKPLHF. The CDR3 DNA follows: TGCAGTGCAGAATTCGGAAAGCCCCTCCACTTT.

The chain carries TRBV13 and TRBJ2-7, with D unresolved. Per the germline V gene, CDR1 is PRHDT and CDR2 is FYEKMQ (reference sequence). There are 17 residues in the CDR3. Trimming stripped 4 bases from V and 0 bases from J, with 19 bases between. The CDR3 sequence: CASSSVFAPSSSYEQYF. In nucleotides, the CDR3 is TGTGCCAGCAGCTCTGTCTTTGCCCCGTCAAGCTCCTACGAGCAGTACTTC.

The table lists this clone with a count of one. The rearrangement joins TRBV25-1 to TRBJ1-1; 8 nucleotides agree with TRBD1. From germline, CDR1 is MGHDK and CDR2 SYGVNS. This CDR3 spans 16 amino acids. Losses at the gene ends were 1 base for V and 6 bases for J; bases not matched to a gene: 10. The DNA for the CDR3 is TGTGCCAGCAGTGAATTACTTCAGGGGGCGTACGCTGAAGCTTTCTTT. As protein: CASSELLQGAYAEAFF. Full variable domain (remainder filled in from reference TRBV25-1 and TRBJ1-1): EADIYQTPRYLVIGTGKKITLECSQTMGHDKMYWYQQDPGMELHLIHYSYGVNSTEKGDLSSESTVSRIRTEHFPLTLESARPSHTSQYLCASSELLQGAYAEAFFGQGTRLTVV.

This chain connects TRBV9 to TRBJ1-4; D remains unclear. The length of the CDR3 is 15 residues. V dropped 0 bases and J dropped 0 bases, with 6 bases sitting between them. In germline, CDR1 is SGDLS, CDR2 YYNGEE. The CDR3 nucleotides are TGTGCCAGCAGCGTAGCTACAGCAACTAATGAAAAACTGTTTTTT. As protein: CASSVATATNEKLFF.

Only one count was recorded for this clone. V gene TRBV18 combines with J gene TRBJ2-7, with a possible D match to TRBD2 (6 bases). Germline assignment: CDR1 KGHSH and CDR2 LQKENI. There are 17 residues in the CDR3. Trimming shortened V by 3 bases and J by 0 bases, and 18 bases separated the two germline ends. The CDR3 bases are TGTGCCAGCTCACCCGGGGGTGCCGGGACTTACTCCTACGAGCAGTACTTC. Its translation: CASSPGGAGTYSYEQYF.

The CDR3 DNA reads TGTGCCAGCAGCTTAGAGGAGAACACGGGACAGCGACGGGAGACCCAGTACTTC. It specifies CASSLEENTGQRRETQYF. The chain is built from TRBV7-2 and TRBJ2-5; TRBD1 matches at 7 bases. The length of the CDR3 is 18 residues. CDR1 and CDR2 (germline): SGHTA, FQGNSA. V shed 1 base and J 5 bases; nucleotides not matched to a gene: 16.

Note on this clone: Other nucleotide sequences in the sample specify the same CDR3. This rearrangement joins TRBV7-6 to TRBJ1-1, with a possible D match to TRBD1 (5 bases). V lost 10 bases and J 9 bases, leaving 24 bases between the germline ends. The CDR3 has 14 residues. CDR1 is SGHVS and CDR2 is FNYEAQ in the germline V gene. Here the CDR3 DNA reads TGTGCCACCAGAACATGGGGGTATGGGGAGCAAGCTTTCTTT. Amino acid sequence: CATRTWGYGEQAFF.

This clone appeared a few times. The chain is built from TRBV13 and TRBJ1-2; 7 bases agree with TRBD1. With 1 base clipped from V and 0 bases from J, the junction kept 8 bases outside the gene matches. From germline, CDR1 is PRHDT and CDR2 FYEKMQ (reference sequence). This CDR3 comprises 17 residues. CDR3 region: CASSLVGTEVSNYGYTF. The CDR3 region has the DNA TGTGCCAGCAGCTTAGTCGGGACAGAGGTTTCTAACTATGGCTACACCTTC.

The genes are TRBV16 and TRBJ1-5; D possibly corresponds to TRBD1 (5 bases). Germline V gives CDR1 KGHSY, CDR2 FQNENV. V shed 4 bases and J shed 1 base, with 8 bases lying between them. This CDR3 has 14 residues. The CDR3 DNA follows: TGTGCCAGCAGCCCTCGACAGAGCAATCAGCCCCAGCATTTT. Translating gives CASSPRQSNQPQHF. The whole variable domain, remainder taken from reference TRBV16 and TRBJ1-5, is GEEVAQTPKHLVRGEGQKAKLYCAPIKGHSYVFWYQQVLKNEFKFLISFQNENVFDETGMPKERFSAKCLPNSPCSLEIQATKLEDSAVYFCASSPRQSNQPQHFGDGTRLSIL.

The CDR3 loop reads CASSLLDRGYEQYF. The CDR3 bases are TGTGCCAGCAGCCTCCTGGACAGAGGCTACGAGCAGTACTTC. This chain links TRBV9 with TRBJ2-7; D perhaps matches TRBD1 (6 bases). Trimming removed 4 bases at V and 3 bases at J, with 14 bases between. The CDR3 consists of 14 residues. Germline V gene lookup returns CDR1 SGDLS and CDR2 YYNGEE.

This clone came up a few times. The V gene is TRBV6-6, the J gene TRBJ2-1; TRBD2 matches 7 bases. V lost 6 bases to trimming and J lost 7 bases; unmatched junction nucleotides: 12. Germline V gene data show CDR1 as MNHNY and CDR2 as SVGAGI (reference sequence). CDR3 size: 15 residues. The chain's CDR3 is CASRAGASGANEQFF. The CDR3 region has the DNA TGTGCCAGCAGGGCCGGGGCTAGCGGTGCTAATGAGCAGTTCTTC.

The chain carries TRBV29-1 and TRBJ1-5; a possible D gene is TRBD1 (5 bases). Germline CDR1 reads SQVTM; CDR2 reads ANQGSEA. The V end was cut by 6 bases, the J end by 6 bases, with 15 bases between. CDR3 length: 13 amino acids. This chain's CDR3 is CSVGGGVGQPQHF. The CDR3 DNA follows: TGCAGCGTGGGGGGAGGGGTCGGTCAGCCCCAGCATTTT.

This clone came up a few times. V gene TRBV4-1 combines with J gene TRBJ2-7; TRBD1 aligns across 9 bases. This CDR3 is 14 amino acids long. V lost 4 bases, J lost 4 bases, and 5 bases stayed unmatched. In germline, CDR1 is MGHRA, CDR2 YSYEKL. The CDR3 loop reads CASSRGQGSYEQYF. DNA of the CDR3: TGCGCCAGCAGCCGTGGACAGGGGTCTTACGAGCAGTACTTC.